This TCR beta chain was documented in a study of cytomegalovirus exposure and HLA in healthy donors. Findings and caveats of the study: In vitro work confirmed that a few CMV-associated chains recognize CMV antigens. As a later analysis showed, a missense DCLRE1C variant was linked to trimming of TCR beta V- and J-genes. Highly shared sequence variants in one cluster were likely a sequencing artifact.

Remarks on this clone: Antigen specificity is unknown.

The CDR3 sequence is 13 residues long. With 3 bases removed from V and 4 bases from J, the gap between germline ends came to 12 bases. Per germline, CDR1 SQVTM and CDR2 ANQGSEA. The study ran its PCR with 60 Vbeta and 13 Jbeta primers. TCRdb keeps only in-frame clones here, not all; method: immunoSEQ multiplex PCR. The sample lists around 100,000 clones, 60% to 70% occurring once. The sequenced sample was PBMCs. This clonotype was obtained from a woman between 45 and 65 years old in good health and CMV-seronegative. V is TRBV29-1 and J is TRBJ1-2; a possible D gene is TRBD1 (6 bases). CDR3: CSVENLQGYGYTF. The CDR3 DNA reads TGCAGCGTTGAGAACTTACAGGGCTATGGCTACACCTTC.